The 14 T cell receptor beta chains below all came from one sample that was sequenced in a study of identical twins. In TCRdb, the 5' RACE reads were re-called with MiXCR into one record per CDR3 protein. This table holds some 760,000 distinct CDR3 sequences, 15% to 20% found once. Another study also made use of these data, one on T cells expressing NK-cell markers.

Source material: PBMCs. The receptors originated from a woman aged 18-29 years in good health.

The chain uses TRBV5-6 and TRBJ2-1; D uncertain. Trimming removed 1 base from V and 9 bases from J, with 8 bases in between. In germline, CDR1 is SGHDT, CDR2 YYEEEE. This CDR3 region has 12 residues. The CDR3, as DNA: TGTGCCAGCAGCTTGCCCGCTAGTGAGCAGTTCTTC. It is translated as CASSLPASEQFF.

This clonotype has a handful of counts. The V and J genes are TRBV27 and TRBJ2-7; 9 positions agree with TRBD1. The CDR3 consists of 15 residues. In germline, CDR1 is MNHEY, CDR2 SMNVEV (reference sequence). After removal of 3 bases from V and 6 bases from J, the junction contained 9 bases not matched to a gene. In DNA form, the CDR3 reads TGTGCCAGCAGTTTGCGGGGACAGGGAAGTCGCGAGCAGTACTTC. Its translation is CASSLRGQGSREQYF.

The chain combines TRBV20-1 with TRBJ2-1; the match to TRBD2 covers 11 bases. J gave up 15 bases and V 3 bases, and 13 bases lay outside the gene matches. Germline-derived CDR1 and CDR2 are DFQATT and SNEGSKA (reference sequence). The CDR3 consists of 14 residues. CDR3: CSARVSRLAGGTFF. DNA for the CDR3: TGCAGTGCTAGGGTATCGAGGCTAGCGGGGGGTACGTTCTTC.

This clonotype was observed at least ten times. V gene TRBV12-3 or TRBV12-4 combines with J gene TRBJ1-2, with unresolved D. Trimming took off 5 bases at V and 4 bases at J, with 17 bases between the two ends. The CDR3 extends over 15 amino acids. CDR3: CASSIQAIKGYGYTF. DNA of the CDR3: TGTGCCAGCAGTATACAAGCTATCAAGGGCTATGGCTACACCTTC.

This clonotype was counted a few times. The chain is built from TRBV5-1 and TRBJ2-7; D is perhaps TRBD2 (5 bases). The CDR3 has 13 amino acids. V dropped 0 bases and J dropped 4 bases, with 8 bases sitting between them. Germline lookup yields CDR1 SGHRS and CDR2 YFSETQ. The CDR3 sequence is CASSLVANYEQYF. CDR3 DNA: TGCGCCAGCAGCTTGGTAGCGAATTACGAGCAGTACTTC.

CDR3 protein: CASSVEGGLYEQYF. As DNA, the CDR3 is TGTGCCAGCAGCGTAGAGGGGGGCCTATACGAGCAGTACTTC. This chain links TRBV9 with TRBJ2-7, with D perhaps being TRBD1 or TRBD2 (6 bases each). CDR3 length equals 14 residues. From germline, CDR1 is SGDLS and CDR2 YYNGEE. V was pared by 0 bases and J by 4 bases, with 11 bases between.

V usage is TRBV6-5 and J usage is TRBJ2-7; D gene ambiguous. The CDR3 spans 18 residues. Trimming left V 1 base short and J 3 bases short, with 22 bases between. Germline CDR1 MNHEY, CDR2 SVGAGI. Written as DNA, the CDR3 is TGTGCCAGCAGTTACTTTTTTAGATTCATGGGTTCAGGCTACGAGCAGTACTTC. Its protein is CASSYFFRFMGSGYEQYF.

This rearrangement joins TRBV10-2 to TRBJ2-4; no reliable D call. From germline, CDR1 is WSHSY and CDR2 SAAADI. Trimming removed 8 bases at V and 15 bases at J, with 14 bases between. This CDR3 contains 10 residues. Here the CDR3 DNA reads TGCGCCAGCTTTGATTCCGAGTGGTACTTC. Its protein product is CASFDSEWYF.

This clonotype has only a few counts. CDR3 loop: CASSVTGANTGELFF. The DNA for the CDR3 is TGTGCCAGCAGCGTAACCGGAGCGAACACCGGGGAGCTGTTTTTT. The rearrangement links TRBV9 to TRBJ2-2; no definite D call. Germline loops: CDR1 SGDLS, CDR2 YYNGEE. The V gene lost 1 base and the J gene lost 0 bases, with 7 bases spanning the gap. This CDR3 region has 15 residues. Using reference TRBV9 and TRBJ2-2 for the parts outside the CDR3, the full variable domain is DSGVTQTPKHLITATGQRVTLRCSPRSGDLSVYWYQQSLDQGLQFLIQYYNGEERAKGNILERFSAQQFPDLHSELNLSSLELGDSALYFCASSVTGANTGELFFGEGSRLTVL.

With respect to this clonotype: This may stem from a read error, because a much larger clone lies one nucleotide away. The chain has TRBV20-1 and TRBJ2-1; the D is unclear. Germline V gives CDR1 DFQATT, CDR2 SNEGSKA (reference sequence). V was shortened by 3 bases and J by 0 bases, with 6 bases between the two germline ends. The CDR3 covers 13 residues. The CDR3 region has the DNA TGCAGTGCTAGCGGGTACTCCTACAATGAGCAGTTCTTC. It translates to CSASGYSYNEQFF.

The gene calls are TRBV6-1 and TRBJ1-5; unclear D gene. Germline V gene lookup returns CDR1 MNHNS and CDR2 SASEGT. The length of the CDR3 is 13 residues. The V and J ends lost 6 bases and 4 bases respectively, with 10 bases between them. The CDR3 protein is CASRLQKNQPQHF. The CDR3 DNA reads as TGTGCCAGCAGGTTGCAGAAGAATCAGCCCCAGCATTTT.

This clonotype was seen a handful of times. V is TRBV4-3 and J is TRBJ2-7; D perhaps matches TRBD2 (5 bases). The CDR3 contains 17 residues. From germline, CDR1 is LGHNA and CDR2 YSLEER. The ends were cut back, 1 base at V and 2 bases at J, with 18 bases in the middle. The CDR3: CASSQGRRTFGAYEQYF. The CDR3 DNA is TGCGCCAGCAGCCAAGGGAGGAGGACTTTTGGGGCCTACGAGCAGTACTTC.

The chain joins TRBV5-1 to TRBJ1-1; D is unresolved. The CDR3 sequence is 15 residues long. V was shortened by 4 bases and J by 0 bases, with 13 bases between the two germline ends. CDR1 SGHRS and CDR2 YFSETQ come from the germline V gene. CDR3 residues: CASSLSYDMNTEAFF. The CDR3 coding sequence is TGCGCCAGCAGCCTATCGTATGACATGAACACTGAAGCTTTCTTT.

Only a few counts were recorded for this clonotype. The chain couples TRBV20-1 to TRBJ2-7; D gene ambiguous. Trimming left V 1 base short and J 3 bases short, with 19 bases between. Germline values: CDR1 DFQATT, CDR2 SNEGSKA (reference sequence). The CDR3 runs 16 residues. The CDR3 nucleotides are TGCAGTGCTAGAGTTCGCGGCGATGGGAAAAACTACGAGCAGTACTTC. It codes for CSARVRGDGKNYEQYF.